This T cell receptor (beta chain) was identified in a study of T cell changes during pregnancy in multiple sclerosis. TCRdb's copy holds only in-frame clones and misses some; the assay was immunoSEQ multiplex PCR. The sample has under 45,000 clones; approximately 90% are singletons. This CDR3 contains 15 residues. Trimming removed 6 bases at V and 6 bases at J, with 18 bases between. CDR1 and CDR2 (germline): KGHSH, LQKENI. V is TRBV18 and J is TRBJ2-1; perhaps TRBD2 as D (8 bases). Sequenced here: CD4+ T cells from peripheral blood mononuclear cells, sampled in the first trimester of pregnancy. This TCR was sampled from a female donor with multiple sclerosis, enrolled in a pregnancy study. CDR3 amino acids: CASSEGAGGGNEQFF. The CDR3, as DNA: TGTGCCAGCTCCGAGGGGGCGGGAGGAGGCAATGAGCAGTTCTTC. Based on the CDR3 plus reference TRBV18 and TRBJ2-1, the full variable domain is NAGVMQNPRHLVRRRGQEARLRCSPMKGHSHVYWYRQLPEEGLKFMVYLQKENIIDESGMPKERFSAEFPKEGPSILRIQQVVRGDSAAYFCASSEGAGGGNEQFFGPGTRLTVL.